This T cell receptor beta chain is from a study of blood T cell repertoires in COVID-19. Across the whole study: Samples of COVID-19 (acute and convalescent) were obtained from the United States, Italy and Spain. T cells, B-cell-depleted T cells, or PBMCs provided the cDNA or gDNA that served as material.

Per the authors' pipeline: Amplification with reference gene primers provided the estimates of nucleated cell counts. Only in-frame clones appear in the TCRdb table, and some are missing; sequencing was by immunoSEQ multiplex PCR. V and J calls and clone size come straight from that table; D and trimming were deduced from the DNA. The sample records fewer than 150,000 clones, about 84% being singletons. The sequencing sample was made of peripheral blood. The source is a human donor in a cohort sampled during active COVID-19.

DNA for the CDR3: TGTGCCAGCAGCGTAAGACAGGGGCCTGACTATGGCTACACCTTC. As protein: CASSVRQGPDYGYTF. This sequence joins TRBV9 and TRBJ1-2, with TRBD1 identical over 8 bases. CDR3 length equals 15 residues. Unmatched junction bases numbered 5, after V lost 1 base and J lost 3 bases. Germline V gene data show CDR1 as SGDLS and CDR2 as YYNGEE.